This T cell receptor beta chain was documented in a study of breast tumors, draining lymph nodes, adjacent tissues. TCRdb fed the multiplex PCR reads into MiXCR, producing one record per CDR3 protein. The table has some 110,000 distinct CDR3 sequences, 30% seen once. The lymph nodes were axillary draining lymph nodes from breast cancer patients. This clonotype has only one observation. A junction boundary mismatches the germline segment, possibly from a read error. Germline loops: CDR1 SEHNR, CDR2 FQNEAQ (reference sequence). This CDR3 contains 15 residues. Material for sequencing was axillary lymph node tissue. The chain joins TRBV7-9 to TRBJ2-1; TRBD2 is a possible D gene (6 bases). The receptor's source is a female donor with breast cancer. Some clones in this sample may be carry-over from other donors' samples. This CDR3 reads CASSSGTVSYNEQLF. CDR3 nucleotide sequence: TGTGCCAGCAGCTCGGGGACTGTATCCTACAATGAGCAGCTCTTC.